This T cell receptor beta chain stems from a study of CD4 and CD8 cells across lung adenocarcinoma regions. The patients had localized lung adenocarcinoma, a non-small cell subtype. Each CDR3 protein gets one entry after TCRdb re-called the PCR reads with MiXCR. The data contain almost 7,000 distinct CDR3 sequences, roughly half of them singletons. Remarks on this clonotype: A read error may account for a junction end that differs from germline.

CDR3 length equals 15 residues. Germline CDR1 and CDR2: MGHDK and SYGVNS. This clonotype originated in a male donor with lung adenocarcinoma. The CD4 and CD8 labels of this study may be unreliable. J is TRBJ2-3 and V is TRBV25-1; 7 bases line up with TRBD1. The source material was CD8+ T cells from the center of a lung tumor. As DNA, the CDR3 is TGTGCCGGCGGTGAAGGGGGCAGTGTCACAGAGACGCAGTATTTC. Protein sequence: CAGGEGGSVTETQYF.